This T cell receptor beta chain was observed in a study of blood T cell repertoires in COVID-19. The CDR3 is 16 amino acids. Germline CDR1 reads SGHNT; CDR2 reads YYREEE (reference sequence). V was pared by 0 bases and J by 2 bases, with 11 bases between. Original handling: Reference gene primer amplification in the assay estimated nucleated cell counts. Only in-frame clones appear in the TCRdb table, and some are missing; sequencing was by immunoSEQ multiplex PCR. V and J calls and clone size are as listed in that table; D and trimming were resolved from the DNA. Of 150,000 to 250,000 clones in the sample, 80% to 85% were seen once. Clinical histories supplied by participants themselves formed the basis of cohort assignment. Either two negative PCRs, clearance, or symptom resolution qualified Cohort 3 donors as recovered.

Source material: PBMCs or T cells enriched from blood (not recorded which). The origin of this receptor is a man in his forties who had recovered from COVID-19. The chain links TRBV5-4 to TRBJ2-2; D is perhaps TRBD1 (6 bases). CDR3 amino acids: CASSLAGRGNTGELFF. Written as DNA, the CDR3 is TGTGCCAGCAGCTTGGCAGGCAGGGGAAACACCGGGGAGCTGTTTTTT.